One T cell receptor (beta chain) is described in this entry. The data stem from a study of blood T cell repertoires in COVID-19. Produced via immunoSEQ multiplex PCR; TCRdb's table is partial and in-frame only. The table has about 100,000 clones, 80% to 95% seen once. The CDR3 consists of 15 residues. V gave up 2 bases and J gave up 5 bases, with 13 bases separating them. CDR1 and CDR2 (germline): SGHKS, YYEKEE (reference sequence). This TCR derives from a man between 65 and 85 years old with acute or convalescent COVID-19. This chain links TRBV5-5 with TRBJ2-2; weak D call: TRBD2 (5 bases). Input material: peripheral blood. Written as DNA, the CDR3 is TGTGCCAGCAGCTTTCGGGGTGCGTGGACCGGGGAGCTGTTTTTT. Its translation is CASSFRGAWTGELFF.